These 32 T cell receptor beta chains were sequenced from one sample in a study of graft-versus-host responses after intestinal transplantation. Here immunoSEQ multiplex PCR was the method, and the copy in TCRdb shows in-frame clones only, minus some. The data contain about 6,800 clones, roughly 24% of them singletons. The material sequenced was alloreactive CD4+ T cells from a mixed lymphocyte reaction culture, taken before intestinal transplant. Described subset: CFSE-low proliferating T cells sorted from approximately 6-day pre-transplant mixed lymphocyte reaction (GvH or HvG direction). These receptors came from a human patient who received an intestinal transplant.

The rearrangement links TRBV6-1 to TRBJ2-1, with D perhaps matching TRBD1 or TRBD2 (5 bases each). The CDR3 contains 13 residues. Germline CDR1 reads MNHNS; CDR2 reads SASEGT. V was clipped by 5 bases and J by 14 bases, with 19 bases between them. Written as DNA, the CDR3 is TGTGCCAGCAGTCGACAAGGACGGCGAGGGGAGTTCTTC. Protein sequence: CASSRQGRRGEFF.

This clone was observed a few times. The chain links TRBV27 to TRBJ2-6; the D is unclear. The CDR3 contains 13 residues. The V gene lost 6 bases and the J gene lost 0 bases, with 3 bases spanning the gap. Germline CDR1 MNHEY, CDR2 SMNVEV (reference sequence). CDR3 loop: CASRSSGANVLTF. For the CDR3, the DNA is TGTGCCAGCAGGAGCTCTGGGGCCAACGTCCTGACTTTC.

The rearrangement uses TRBV11-2 and TRBJ2-7; the match to TRBD2 covers 9 bases. V lost 2 bases and J lost 5; bases outside the gene matches: 4. The V gene's germline CDR1 is SGHAT and CDR2 FQNNGV. The CDR3 length is 14 residues. The CDR3 coding sequence is TGTGCCAGCAGCTTATCGGGACTAGCCAACGAGCAGTACTTC. Its protein is CASSLSGLANEQYF.

This clone was detected once. Other DNA sequences of this sample code for an identical CDR3. J is TRBJ1-2 and V is TRBV5-8; TRBD1 is a possible D gene (5 bases). The CDR3 runs to 13 residues. From germline, CDR1 is SGHTS and CDR2 YDEGEE. Trimming pared 0 bases from V and 8 bases from J, leaving 11 bases between. The CDR3 is CASSLVGVRGYTF. The CDR3 DNA follows: TGTGCCAGCAGCTTGGTGGGGGTTCGGGGCTACACCTTC. The whole variable domain, filled in from reference TRBV5-8 and TRBJ1-2, reads EAGVTQSPTHLIKTRGQQATLRCSPISGHTSVYWYQQALGLGLQFLLWYDEGEERNRGNFPPRFSGRQFPNYSSELNVNALELEDSALYLCASSLVGVRGYTFGSGTRLTVV.

This clone was detected a few times. This sequence joins TRBV19 and TRBJ2-7; D remains ambiguous. Trimming removed 2 bases at V and 1 base at J, with 9 bases between. Per the germline V gene, CDR1 is LNHDA and CDR2 is SQIVND (reference sequence). The CDR3 is 14 amino acids. CDR3 loop: CASSIWAGSYEQYF. In nucleotides, the CDR3 is TGTGCCAGTAGTATATGGGCAGGTTCCTACGAGCAGTACTTC. Complete variable domain (other parts from reference TRBV19 and TRBJ2-7): DGGITQSPKYLFRKEGQNVTLSCEQNLNHDAMYWYRQDPGQGLRLIYYSQIVNDFQKGDIAEGYSVSREKKESFPLTVTSAQKNPTAFYLCASSIWAGSYEQYFGPGTRLTVT.

The chain couples TRBV21-1 to TRBJ2-4; the tabulated D call, TRBD1, remains unverified against the DNA. TRBV21-1 is given as a pseudogene. The CDR3 sequence is 17 residues long. The DNA for the CDR3 is TGTGCCAGCAGCGCGCAAACAGGGCCCTTAGCCAAAAACATTCAGTACTTC. It specifies CASSAQTGPLAKNIQYF.

By sample share, this clone is medium-sized. The gene calls are TRBV5-1 and TRBJ1-2, with 11 bases identical to TRBD1. Germline V gene lookup returns CDR1 SGHRS and CDR2 YFSETQ. V lost 3 bases and J lost 6; bases outside the gene matches: 4. CDR3 length equals 14 residues. The CDR3, as DNA: TGCGCCAGCAGCTGGGACAGGGGGGACGATGGCTACACCTTC. As protein: CASSWDRGDDGYTF.

This clone was counted only a few times. The chain has TRBV6-5 and TRBJ2-1; possibly TRBD1 or TRBD2 for D (7 bases each). Germline CDR1 MNHEY, CDR2 SVGAGI. This CDR3 is built from 15 residues. V gave up 6 bases and J gave up 9 bases, with 21 bases separating them. CDR3: CASSPEGAGAVEQFF. The CDR3 DNA reads as TGTGCCAGCAGCCCCGAGGGGGCGGGAGCGGTTGAGCAGTTCTTC.

The CDR3 protein is CASSLNDRVYGYTF. The CDR3 nucleotides read TGTGCCAGCAGTCTTAACGACAGGGTCTATGGCTACACCTTC. The rearrangement uses TRBV6-7 and TRBJ1-2; 7 nucleotides match TRBD1. TRBV6-7 belongs to the ORF category, with a function that is uncertain. The CDR3 sequence is 14 residues long. V lost 5 bases, J lost 4 bases, and 7 bases stayed unmatched.

In nucleotides, the CDR3 is TGTGCCAGCAGCTCGGGGGGGGGACTCAATCAGCCCCAGCATTTT. It encodes CASSSGGGLNQPQHF. The chain links TRBV5-4 to TRBJ1-5; perhaps TRBD1 as D (5 bases). The V end lost 3 bases, the J end lost 3 bases, and 13 bases lay between the germline ends. Germline V lookup: CDR1 SGHNT, CDR2 YYREEE (reference sequence). CDR3 length: 15 amino acids.

J is TRBJ1-2 and V is TRBV6-1; D unresolved. The CDR3 spans 11 residues. Trimming took off 6 bases at V and 4 bases at J, with 6 bases between the two ends. Germline V lookup: CDR1 MNHNS, CDR2 SASEGT. The CDR3 here is CASRDAYGYTF. CDR3 bases: TGTGCCAGCAGGGACGCCTATGGCTACACCTTC.

The J gene is TRBJ2-2, the V gene TRBV19, with TRBD1 identical over 8 bases. The CDR3 length is 14 residues. Germline CDR1 and CDR2: LNHDA and SQIVND (reference sequence). V lost 7 bases and J lost 4; bases outside the gene matches: 5. CDR3 sequence: CASTLDRGTGELFF. As DNA, the CDR3 is TGTGCCAGTACCCTCGACAGGGGCACCGGGGAGCTGTTTTTT.

This clone was seen more than once but under ten times. This sequence joins TRBV6-5 and TRBJ2-3; D is possibly TRBD2 (5 bases). Trimming took 5 bases from V and 7 from J, leaving 16 bases between them. CDR1 MNHEY and CDR2 SVGAGI come from the germline V gene. This CDR3 is built from 14 residues. The CDR3, as DNA: TGTGCCAGCAGTCTTACTAGTACCGGGAATACGCAGTATTTT. Its translation: CASSLTSTGNTQYF.

About this clone: Other DNA sequences from this sample encode an identical CDR3 as well. The chain has TRBV5-1 and TRBJ2-7; 14 bases map to TRBD2. After removal of 1 base from V and 0 bases from J, the junction contained 9 bases not matched to a gene. Germline loops: CDR1 SGHRS, CDR2 YFSETQ. CDR3 length: 19 residues. CDR3 amino acids: CASSLRGTSGSWASYEQYF. As DNA, the CDR3 is TGCGCCAGCAGCTTGAGGGGGACTAGCGGGAGTTGGGCCTCCTACGAGCAGTACTTC.

This clone appeared a few times. The chain uses TRBV7-4 and TRBJ2-7; D perhaps matches TRBD2 (6 bases). With 3 bases removed from V and 7 bases from J, the gap between germline ends came to 13 bases. The CDR3 contains 13 residues. Germline V gene lookup returns CDR1 SGHVT and CDR2 SQSDAQ. The CDR3 DNA reads as TGTGCCAGCAGCTTTTCAGGGACTGGAGAGCAGTACTTC. Amino acid sequence: CASSFSGTGEQYF.

This clone was detected a few times. The chain combines TRBV18 with TRBJ1-1, with unresolved D. Germline CDR1 is KGHSH and CDR2 is LQKENI. Between the trimmed V and J ends, which lost 6 bases and 2 bases, there was a span of 10 bases. The CDR3 has 13 amino acids. CDR3 sequence (DNA): TGTGCCAGCTCCTATGGATCTAACACTGAAGCTTTCTTT. Translated: CASSYGSNTEAFF.

This clone was seen more than once but under ten times. The chain carries TRBV10-2 and TRBJ2-6; D not resolved. The CDR3 has 13 amino acids. CDR1 WSHSY and CDR2 SAAADI come from the germline V gene. V was clipped by 3 bases and J by 4 bases, with 4 bases between them. The CDR3 DNA reads as TGCGCCAGCAGTGAAGTAGGGGCCAACGTCCTGACTTTC. This codes for CASSEVGANVLTF.

A few counts support this clone. One junction end disagrees with the germline gene, perhaps due to a read error. V gene TRBV6-5 combines with J gene TRBJ2-1, with D possibly matching TRBD1 (6 bases). This CDR3 is built from 11 residues. Looked up from germline, CDR1 is MNHEY and CDR2 is SVGAGI. DNA of the CDR3: TGTGCCATCAGTGGACAGAATGAGCAGTTCTTC. Translation: CAISGQNEQFF.

The V gene is TRBV7-9, the J gene TRBJ1-1; 8 bases line up with TRBD1. Per the germline V gene, CDR1 is SEHNR and CDR2 is FQNEAQ (reference sequence). This CDR3 contains 14 residues. With V trimmed by 5 bases and J by 4 bases, 6 bases remained unmatched. The CDR3 reads CASSPDRVATEAFF. In nucleotides, the CDR3 is TGTGCCAGCAGCCCGGACAGGGTGGCCACTGAAGCTTTCTTT. Looking up the rest from reference TRBV7-9 and TRBJ1-1 gives the full variable domain: DTGVSQNPRHKITKRGQNVTFRCDPISEHNRLYWYRQTLGQGPEFLTYFQNEAQLEKSRLLSDRFSAERPKGSFSTLEIQRTEQGDSAMYLCASSPDRVATEAFFGQGTRLTVV.

The CDR3, as DNA: TGCGCCAGCAGCCCCGGTCCGCTTCTGGGCGCAGATACGCAGTATTTT. This gives the protein CASSPGPLLGADTQYF. The chain couples TRBV5-1 to TRBJ2-3; D ambiguous. Trimming shortened V by 4 bases and J by 4 bases, and 19 bases separated the two germline ends. The CDR3 has 16 residues. Germline CDR1 is SGHRS and CDR2 is YFSETQ.

The J gene is TRBJ2-6, the V gene TRBV18, with 7 bases matching TRBD1. The CDR3 has 17 residues. Trimming removed 1 base from V and 0 bases from J; junction bases left unmatched: 3. CDR1 and CDR2 (germline): KGHSH, LQKENI. CDR3 DNA sequence: TGTGCCAGCTCACCACGGACAGGCTCCTCTGGGGCCAACGTCCTGACTTTC. Its protein is CASSPRTGSSGANVLTF.

The CDR3 protein is CSARDSKNEQFF. The CDR3 DNA sequence: TGCAGCGCCAGGGACAGTAAGAATGAGCAGTTCTTC. This chain uses TRBV29-1 with TRBJ2-1, with TRBD1 matching 7 bases. V was clipped by 7 bases and J by 7 bases; unmatched bases: 7. The germline V gene encodes CDR1 SQVTM and CDR2 ANQGSEA. CDR3 size: 12 residues.

The rearrangement joins TRBV2 to TRBJ1-2; no firm D call. The germline V gene has CDR1 SNHLY and CDR2 FYNNEI. V was cut by 6 bases and J by 13 bases, with 18 bases left in between. The CDR3 is 12 amino acids. The CDR3: CASSKEWVFSTF. The CDR3, as DNA: TGTGCCAGCAGCAAAGAATGGGTTTTTAGCACCTTC.

The chain couples TRBV7-3 to TRBJ2-1, with 7 bases identical to TRBD2. Germline V lookup: CDR1 SGHTA, CDR2 FQGTGA. The CDR3 sequence is 15 residues long. After removal of 2 bases from V and 4 bases from J, the junction contained 5 bases not matched to a gene. In nucleotides, the CDR3 is TGTGCCAGCAGCTTACGTAGCGGGCCTTACAATGAGCAGTTCTTC. This translates into CASSLRSGPYNEQFF.

The chain couples TRBV29-1 to TRBJ2-3; 8 bases agree with TRBD1. Germline loops: CDR1 SQVTM, CDR2 ANQGSEA. The CDR3 covers 16 residues. Trimming at V came to 4 bases and at J to 1 base, leaving 10 bases not matched to a gene. The chain's CDR3 is CSVGHPGQGRTDTQYF. CDR3 sequence (DNA): TGCAGCGTTGGACATCCTGGACAGGGCCGCACAGATACGCAGTATTTT.

This clone was observed a handful of times. The chain uses TRBV6-5 and TRBJ1-1, with 8 bases fitting TRBD1. V gave up 5 bases and J gave up 10 bases; unmatched junction bases: 12. The CDR3 spans 14 residues. CDR1 and CDR2 from the germline V gene are MNHEY and SVGAGI. Here the CDR3 DNA reads TGTGCCAGCAGTGAAACCCGACAGGGGTTAAGAGCTTTCTTT. Translation gives CASSETRQGLRAFF.

In its sample, this clone ranks as medium-sized (0.01 to 0.1%). The chain recombines TRBV18 with TRBJ2-7; D not resolved. The germline gives CDR1 KGHSH, CDR2 LQKENI. Trimming removed 5 bases at V and 1 base at J, with 6 bases between. The CDR3 is made up of 12 amino acids. CDR3 DNA sequence: TGTGCCAGCTCAGCGAATTCCTACGAGCAGTACTTC. Its translation: CASSANSYEQYF.

This clone occurred a few times. The chain is built from TRBV5-1 and TRBJ1-6; D unclear. CDR1 and CDR2 (germline): SGHRS, YFSETQ. The CDR3 runs 13 residues. The V end lost 4 bases, the J end lost 7 bases, and 9 bases lay between the germline ends. Here the CDR3 reads CASSPRGNSPLHF. The CDR3 DNA sequence: TGCGCCAGCAGCCCCCGGGGAAATTCACCCCTCCACTTT.

This clone has only a few counts. The chain links TRBV27 to TRBJ2-6; D is unclear. The V and J ends lost 2 bases and 12 bases respectively, with 14 bases between them. The CDR3 runs 14 residues. The germline V gene encodes CDR1 MNHEY and CDR2 SMNVEV (reference sequence). The CDR3 DNA reads as TGTGCCAGCAGTTTAAGCTCGGCCGCGACCGTCCTGACTTTC. It yields the protein CASSLSSAATVLTF.

In its sample, this clone was seen a few times. The chain recombines TRBV5-1 with TRBJ2-3, with 8 bases fitting TRBD1. Per the germline V gene, CDR1 is SGHRS and CDR2 is YFSETQ. The length of the CDR3 is 14 residues. V lost 4 bases, J lost 3 bases, and 4 bases stayed unmatched. CDR3 nucleotide sequence: TGCGCCAGCAGCCCAGGACAGGGAACAGATACGCAGTATTTT. Translation gives CASSPGQGTDTQYF. Supplemented by reference TRBV5-1 and TRBJ2-3, the full variable domain reads KAGVTQTPRYLIKTRGQQVTLSCSPISGHRSVSWYQQTPGQGLQFLFEYFSETQRNKGNFPGRFSGRQFSNSRSEMNVSTLELGDSALYLCASSPGQGTDTQYFGPGTRLTVL.

J is TRBJ2-7 and V is TRBV13; D gene ambiguous. CDR3 size: 12 residues. Germline V gene data show CDR1 as PRHDT and CDR2 as FYEKMQ (reference sequence). Trimming took off 4 bases at V and 6 bases at J, with 10 bases between the two ends. The CDR3 bases are TGTGCCAGCAGCTCCCCCCCCGGCGAGCAGTACTTC. Translation: CASSSPPGEQYF.

In this sample, this clone turned up a few times. This sequence joins TRBV7-3 and TRBJ2-5; D perhaps matches TRBD2 (6 bases). V was trimmed by 1 base and J by 4 bases, leaving 10 bases between them. Germline V gene data show CDR1 as SGHTA and CDR2 as FQGTGA. The CDR3 has 14 residues. As DNA, the CDR3 is TGTGCCAGCAGCTTAAGTACGGGAGCAGAGACCCAGTACTTC. Its protein is CASSLSTGAETQYF.